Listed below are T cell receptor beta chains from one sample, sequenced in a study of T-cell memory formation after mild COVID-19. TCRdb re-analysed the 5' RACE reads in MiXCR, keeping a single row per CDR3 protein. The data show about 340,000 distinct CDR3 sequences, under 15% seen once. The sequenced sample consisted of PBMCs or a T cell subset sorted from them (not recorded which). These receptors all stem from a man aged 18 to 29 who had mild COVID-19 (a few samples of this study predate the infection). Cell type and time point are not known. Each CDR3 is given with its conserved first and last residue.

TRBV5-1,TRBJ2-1,CASSQSRTASYNEQFF
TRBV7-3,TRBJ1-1,CASSTGQGTEAFF
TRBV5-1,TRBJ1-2,CASWDPGQAGYGYTF
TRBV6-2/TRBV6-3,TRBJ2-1,CASSPSMSSYNEQFF
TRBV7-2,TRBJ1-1,CASRDPNTEAFF
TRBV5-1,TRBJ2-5,CASSPGTSGIETQYF
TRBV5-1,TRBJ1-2,CASSLAQGHGYTF
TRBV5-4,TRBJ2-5,CASSSGDRLQETQYF
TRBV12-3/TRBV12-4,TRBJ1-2,CASSLSQGGYTF
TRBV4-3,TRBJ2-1,CASSQDQEGWDNEQFF
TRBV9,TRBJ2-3,CASAKVGEGLADTQYF
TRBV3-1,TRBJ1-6,CASSQGLWASPLHF
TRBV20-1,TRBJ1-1,CSAPEHPDTEAFF
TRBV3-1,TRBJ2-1,CASSQDPLDRLSYNEQFF
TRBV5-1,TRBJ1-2,CASSLAQGGGYTF
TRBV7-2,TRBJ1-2,CASSPSLTSRYTF